The 20 T cell receptor beta chains below come from one sample, sequenced in a study of blood T cells in healthy people across ages (dated by TCRdb to the mid-2010s). The method behind the library was 5' RACE. TCRdb names Illumina HiSeq 2500 as the instrument used. The second PCR ran for roughly 7 to 12 cycles and used a J-beta primer mix along with a sample-barcoded 5' primer. TCRdb reworked the public reads: Q25 trimming with fastp, MiXCR clone assembly, productive beta chains retained. Every distinct CDR3 protein forms one entry, paired with its most common genes and DNA. This sample gives over 700,000 distinct CDR3 sequences in total; around a quarter of them show up just once. Clones ranked in the top ten supply just under 9.5% of the sample. The same data also went into a second study, on T cells of mothers and their children.

Sequencing used blood. These receptors came from a boy between 10 and 17 years old in good health.

In this sample, this clonotype turned up a few times. The gene calls are TRBV12-3 or TRBV12-4 and TRBJ2-5; TRBD1 might be the D (6 bases). V lost 3 bases to trimming and J lost 1 base, with 12 bases between them. The CDR3 loop spans 15 amino acids. As DNA, the CDR3 is TGTGCCAGCAGTTTGGGGGACATTGCCCAAGAGACCCAGTACTTC. Translated: CASSLGDIAQETQYF.

The chain's CDR3 is CASSENTGGQETQYF. Here the CDR3 DNA reads TGTGCCAGCAGCGAAAACACAGGGGGCCAAGAGACCCAGTACTTC. This rearrangement joins TRBV7-9 to TRBJ2-5; 8 positions agree with TRBD1. V was clipped by 5 bases and J by 1 base; unmatched bases: 6. Looked up from germline, CDR1 is SEHNR and CDR2 is FQNEAQ (reference sequence). This CDR3 spans 15 amino acids.

The rearrangement links TRBV28 to TRBJ2-7; D is undetermined. The DNA end favors TRBJ2-1, so the J call may be wrong. Germline V gene lookup returns CDR1 MDHEN and CDR2 SYDVKM. The CDR3 is made up of 15 amino acids. The chain's CDR3 is CASAAPGVPDNEQFF. The CDR3 nucleotides read TGTGCCAGCGCTGCACCGGGTGTGCCGGACAATGAGCAGTTCTTC.

This clonotype was seen a few times. The rearrangement joins TRBV20-1 to TRBJ2-7; D remains ambiguous. CDR1 and CDR2 from the germline V gene are DFQATT and SNEGSKA (reference sequence). There are 16 residues in the CDR3. Trimming stripped 1 base from V and 1 base from J, with 17 bases between. The DNA of the CDR3 is TGCAGTGCTAGAGCCCAGATGTATGGGATATCCTACGAGCAGTACTTC. Encoded protein: CSARAQMYGISYEQYF.

The J gene is TRBJ2-5, the V gene TRBV7-2; 12 bases agree with TRBD2. The tail of the sequence fits TRBJ2-7 better, so the J call may be wrong. Germline V lookup: CDR1 SGHTA, CDR2 FQGNSA. The CDR3 extends over 16 amino acids. In DNA form, the CDR3 reads TGTGCCAGCAGCTTAACCTCTAGCGGGGGGGCCTACGAGCAGTACTTC. Encoded protein: CASSLTSSGGAYEQYF.

This clonotype was picked up a small number of times. The chain recombines TRBV6-1 with TRBJ1-2, with TRBD1 as a possible D gene (5 bases). The germline V gene encodes CDR1 MNHNS and CDR2 SASEGT. Trimming stripped 2 bases from V and 4 bases from J, with 14 bases between. The CDR3 runs to 15 residues. DNA for the CDR3: TGTGCCAGCAGTGAAAATGTTAGGGGAGGCTATGGCTACACCTTC. It specifies CASSENVRGGYGYTF.

To note about this clonotype: The junction shows a germline mismatch at one end, possibly a read error. CDR3 in DNA: TGTGCCAGCAGCTTAGAGAGGGGTATGCGGTTCTTC. Its protein is CASSLERGMRFF. This chain uses TRBV7-2 with TRBJ2-5, with D perhaps TRBD1 or TRBD2 (5 bases each). The CDR3 is made up of 12 amino acids. The germline CDR1 and CDR2 sequences are SGHTA and FQGNSA.

A few counts support this clonotype. This chain connects TRBV18 to TRBJ1-2, with 9 bases identical to TRBD1. The germline CDR1 and CDR2 sequences are KGHSH and LQKENI. The CDR3 spans 15 residues. V was pared by 3 bases and J by 6 bases, with 8 bases of the junction left unmatched. This chain's CDR3 is CASSPRWDRVDGYTF. As DNA, the CDR3 is TGTGCCAGCTCACCTCGGTGGGACAGGGTCGATGGCTACACCTTC.

This clonotype was counted a few times. The chain joins TRBV29-1 to TRBJ2-5; 8 bases line up with TRBD1. This CDR3 is built from 14 residues. V shed 4 bases and J 5 bases; nucleotides not matched to a gene: 9. Germline V gene data show CDR1 as SQVTM and CDR2 as ANQGSEA. CDR3 amino acids: CSVVGRGQYETQYF. The CDR3 bases are TGCAGCGTTGTGGGCAGGGGGCAGTATGAGACCCAGTACTTC.

V and J are TRBV29-1 and TRBJ2-5; 12 positions agree with TRBD2. The CDR3 runs to 12 residues. J lost 7 bases, V lost 8 bases, and 5 bases had no gene match. CDR1 SQVTM and CDR2 ANQGSEA come from the germline V gene. CDR3 sequence (DNA): TGCAGCCTTTCACTAGCGGGAGGGACCCAGTACTTC. The encoded protein is CSLSLAGGTQYF.

The J gene is TRBJ1-1, the V gene TRBV29-1; D call uncertain. Trimming left V 1 base short and J 1 base short, with 10 bases between. The V gene's germline CDR1 is SQVTM and CDR2 ANQGSEA. The CDR3 has 14 residues. CDR3: CSVEVKKKNTEAFF. CDR3 in DNA: TGCAGCGTTGAAGTAAAAAAGAAGAACACTGAAGCTTTCTTT.

This chain joins TRBV4-3 and TRBJ2-3; D is unresolved. From germline, CDR1 is LGHNA and CDR2 YSLEER. The CDR3 totals 17 residues. Trimming took 1 base from V and 1 from J, leaving 15 bases between them. CDR3: CASSQGVGSTGTDTQYF. For the CDR3, the DNA is TGCGCCAGCAGCCAAGGAGTGGGAAGTACCGGCACAGATACGCAGTATTTT.

The DNA of the CDR3 is TGTGCCACCAGCAGAGTGTTGGTAGCGGGTCATGGCATTCAGTACTTC. This encodes CATSRVLVAGHGIQYF. The chain couples TRBV15 to TRBJ2-4; 7 bases line up with TRBD2. This CDR3 comprises 16 residues. Germline V lookup: CDR1 LNHNV, CDR2 YYDKDF (reference sequence). J gave up 9 bases and V 1 base, and 12 bases lay outside the gene matches.

This clonotype turned up a few times. This chain uses TRBV4-1 with TRBJ1-5; tentative D call: TRBD1 (6 bases). Germline CDR1 reads MGHRA; CDR2 reads YSYEKL. The CDR3 sequence is 15 residues long. The V gene lost 2 bases and the J gene lost 1 base, with 9 bases spanning the gap. The chain's CDR3 is CASSQMQGSNQPQHF. The DNA for the CDR3 is TGCGCCAGCAGCCAAATGCAGGGGAGCAATCAGCCCCAGCATTTT.

To note about this clonotype: One junction end disagrees with the germline gene, perhaps due to a read error. The rearrangement links TRBV7-2 to TRBJ1-1; no definite D call. The CDR3 spans 13 residues. The germline CDR1 and CDR2 sequences are SGHTA and FQGNSA. DNA of the CDR3: TGTGCCAGCAGCTTAAGTGGCAAGTCAGAGTTGCTCTTT. Amino acids: CASSLSGKSELLF.

This clonotype was seen once. CDR3 sequence: CSVTYSGANVLTF. The CDR3 bases are TGCAGCGTAACATACTCTGGGGCCAACGTCCTGACTTTC. V is TRBV29-1 and J is TRBJ2-6, with D unresolved. The CDR3 runs 13 residues. The germline V gene encodes CDR1 SQVTM and CDR2 ANQGSEA. Deletions cut 6 bases from V and 0 bases from J, with 6 bases between.

There are a few counts of this clonotype. The genes are TRBV2 and TRBJ2-4, with a possible D match to TRBD1 (6 bases). Germline V gene sequence: CDR1 SNHLY, CDR2 FYNNEI. This CDR3 contains 14 residues. The germline V and J ends were trimmed by 7 bases and 8 bases, with 18 bases remaining between them. The CDR3 DNA follows: TGTGCCAGCAAGGTCGGGACATCTAAAGACATTCAGTACTTC. Its translation is CASKVGTSKDIQYF.

This clonotype showed up just a few times. The rearrangement uses TRBV4-2 and TRBJ2-1; TRBD2 aligns across 13 bases. The germline gives CDR1 LGHNA, CDR2 YNFKEQ. The CDR3 extends over 17 amino acids. The V gene end was trimmed by 2 bases and the J gene end by 7 bases; junction bases not matched to a gene: 8. In DNA form, the CDR3 reads TGTGCCAGCAGCCAACCTCATACTAGCGGGAGGGATAATGAGCAGTTCTTC. Protein: CASSQPHTSGRDNEQFF.

The chain is built from TRBV5-1 and TRBJ2-7; 13 nucleotides agree with TRBD2. Looked up from germline, CDR1 is SGHRS and CDR2 is YFSETQ. V was pared by 3 bases and J by 6 bases, with 6 bases of the junction left unmatched. The CDR3 runs 15 residues. This CDR3 reads CASSSTSGRALEQYF. In DNA, the CDR3 is TGCGCCAGCAGCTCTACTAGCGGGAGGGCCCTCGAGCAGTACTTC.

The rearrangement joins TRBV2 to TRBJ2-5; maybe TRBD1 (5 bases). The CDR3 is 13 amino acids. CDR1 and CDR2 (germline): SNHLY, FYNNEI. V was cut by 6 bases and J by 1 base, with 9 bases left in between. Written as DNA, the CDR3 is TGTGCCAGCAGAGCAGGGCCCCAAGAGACCCAGTACTTC. Translated: CASRAGPQETQYF.